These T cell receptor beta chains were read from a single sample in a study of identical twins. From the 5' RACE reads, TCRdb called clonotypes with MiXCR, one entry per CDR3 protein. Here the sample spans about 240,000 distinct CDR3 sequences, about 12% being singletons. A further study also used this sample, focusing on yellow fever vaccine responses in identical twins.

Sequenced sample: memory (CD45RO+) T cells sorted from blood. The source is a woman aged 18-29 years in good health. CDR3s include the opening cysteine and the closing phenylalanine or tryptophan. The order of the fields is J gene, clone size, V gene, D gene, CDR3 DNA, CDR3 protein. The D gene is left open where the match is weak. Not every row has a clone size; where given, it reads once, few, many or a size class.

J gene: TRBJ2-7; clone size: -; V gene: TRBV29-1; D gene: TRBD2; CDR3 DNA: TGCAGCGTTATTCCTAGCGGGATTGGGTACGAGCAGTACTTC; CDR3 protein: CSVIPSGIGYEQYF
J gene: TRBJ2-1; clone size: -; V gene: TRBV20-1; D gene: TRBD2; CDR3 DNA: TGCAGTGCTAGGATCCCTACCGGGAGGGCATCTGGTGAGCAGTTCTTC; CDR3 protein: CSARIPTGRASGEQFF
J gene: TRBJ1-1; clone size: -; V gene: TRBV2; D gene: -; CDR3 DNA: TGTGCCAGCAGTTTAAGGACCCAACAGAACACTGAAGCTTTCTTT; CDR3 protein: CASSLRTQQNTEAFF
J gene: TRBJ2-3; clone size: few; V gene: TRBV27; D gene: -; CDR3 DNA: TGTGCCAGCAGTTGGGTCGACCTCACAGATACGCAGTATTTT; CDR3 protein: CASSWVDLTDTQYF
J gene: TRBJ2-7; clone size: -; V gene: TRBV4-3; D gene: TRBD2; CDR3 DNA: TGCGCCAGCAGCCAGGGACTAGCGGGAGGCAGGGAGCAGTACTTC; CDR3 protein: CASSQGLAGGREQYF
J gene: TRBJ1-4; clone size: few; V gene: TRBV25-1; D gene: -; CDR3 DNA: TGTGCCAGCAGTGAAGACACAGGGATGGCGTTGTCTAATGAAAAACTGTTTTTT; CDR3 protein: CASSEDTGMALSNEKLFF
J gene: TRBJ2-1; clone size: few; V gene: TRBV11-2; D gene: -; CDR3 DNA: TGTGCCAGCAGCTTAGAGGCTAGCAATGAGCAGTTCTTC; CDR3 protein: CASSLEASNEQFF
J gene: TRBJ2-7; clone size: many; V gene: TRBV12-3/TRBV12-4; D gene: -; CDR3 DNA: TGTGCCAGCAGCCTGGGTCCCAACCCCTCCTACGAGCAGTACTTC; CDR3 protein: CASSLGPNPSYEQYF
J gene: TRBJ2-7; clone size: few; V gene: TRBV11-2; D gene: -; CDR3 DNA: TGTGCCAGCAGCTATCGCCTAGCATCTAGCGAGCAGTACTTC; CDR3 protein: CASSYRLASSEQYF
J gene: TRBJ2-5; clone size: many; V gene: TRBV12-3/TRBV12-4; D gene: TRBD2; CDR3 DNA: TGTGCCAGCTCTTTAAGCGGGACTTCCCTGGAGACCCAGTACTTC; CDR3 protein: CASSLSGTSLETQYF